A selection of T cell receptor beta chains follows, all from one sample in a study of blood T cell repertoires in COVID-19. Only in-frame clones appear in the TCRdb table, and some are missing; sequencing was by immunoSEQ multiplex PCR. Altogether about 150,000 clones are present, roughly nine tenths being singletons, with the ten largest covering around 1.5%. Sequencing input: peripheral blood. The receptor set was obtained from a human donor in a cohort sampled during active COVID-19. Both conserved end residues are part of each CDR3. The order of the fields is J gene, clone size, D gene, V gene, CDR3 DNA, CDR3 protein. A D gene is named only where the DNA matches it firmly. Expanded clones are given a class, and other clones once, few, many or no size at all.

>TRBJ2-5|NA|NA|TRBV27
TGTGCCAGCAGTTTTTCTTACCAAGAGACCCAGTACTTC
CASSFSYQETQYF
>TRBJ2-5|NA|NA|TRBV12-3/TRBV12-4
TGTGCCAGTGAGTCAGGCCAGGGAGAGACCCAGTACTTC
CASESGQGETQYF
>TRBJ2-3|NA|TRBD1|TRBV9
TGTGCCAGCAGCGTAGTAGGACAGGGCCAAGATACGCAGTATTTT
CASSVVGQGQDTQYF
>TRBJ2-1|NA|TRBD2|TRBV7-2
TGTGCCAGCAGCCTTAGACTAGCGGGGGCCCTCAGCTCCTACAATGAGCAGTTCTTC
CASSLRLAGALSSYNEQFF
>TRBJ2-4|NA|TRBD2|TRBV6-2/TRBV6-3
TGTGCCAGCAGTTACTACCTGCTAGCGGGGGCGAGGAACATTCAGTACTTC
CASSYYLLAGARNIQYF
>TRBJ2-7|NA|TRBD1|TRBV9
TGTGCCAGCAGCGTAGGACAGGGGTTGACCTACGAGCAGTACTTC
CASSVGQGLTYEQYF
>TRBJ2-1|NA|NA|TRBV27
TGTGCCAGCAGTTTATCCCCCCCAGGGGAAGAATACAATGAGCAGTTCTTC
CASSLSPPGEEYNEQFF
>TRBJ2-1|NA|TRBD2|TRBV3-1/TRBV3-2
TGTGCCAGCAGCCAAGTGACTAGCGGGGGGTCCAATGAGCAGTTCTTC
CASSQVTSGGSNEQFF
>TRBJ2-7|NA|NA|TRBV12-3/TRBV12-4
TGTGCCAGCAGGACCACCGGGACTTCGCAGTACTTC
CASRTTGTSQYF
>TRBJ2-5|NA|TRBD2|TRBV6-5
TGTGCCAGCAGAGGACTAGCGGATCAAGAGACCCAGTACTTC
CASRGLADQETQYF
>TRBJ1-2|NA|NA|TRBV5-1
TGCGCCAGCAGCTTGGCCCCCAGGTCCTATGGCTACACCTTC
CASSLAPRSYGYTF
>TRBJ1-2|NA|TRBD1|TRBV5-1
TGCGCCAGCAGCCACAGGGGACAGGGGACTAAGATCTATGGCTACACCTTC
CASSHRGQGTKIYGYTF
>TRBJ1-5|NA|TRBD1|TRBV9
TGTGCCAGCAGCGCGGGGACAGGGGGACCAAATCAGCCCCAGCATTTT
CASSAGTGGPNQPQHF
>TRBJ1-1|NA|NA|TRBV19
TGTGCCAGTAGTATGGGAGACAGGCCGAACACTGAAGCTTTCTTT
CASSMGDRPNTEAFF
>TRBJ1-2|NA|TRBD1|TRBV5-4
TGTGCCAGCAGCTCCCAGGACAGGGCTTATGGCTACACCTTC
CASSSQDRAYGYTF
>TRBJ2-3|NA|NA|TRBV11-2
TGTGCCAGCAGCCGGACTAAAGATACGCAGTATTTT
CASSRTKDTQYF
>TRBJ2-1|NA|NA|TRBV7-3
TGTGCCAGCAGCTTAACGATCGACTCTTACAATGAGCAGTTCTTC
CASSLTIDSYNEQFF
>TRBJ1-2|NA|NA|TRBV14
TGTGCCAGCAGCGCCTTCAGGGGTCAGGCAACTAACTATGGCTACACCTTC
CASSAFRGQATNYGYTF
>TRBJ1-3|NA|NA|TRBV3-1/TRBV3-2
TGTGCCAGCAGCTCCGTCGGAAACACCATATATTTT
CASSSVGNTIYF
>TRBJ1-2|NA|TRBD1|TRBV12-3/TRBV12-4
TGTGCCAGCAGTGTGGACAGGTATGGCTACACCTTC
CASSVDRYGYTF
>TRBJ2-3|once|TRBD1|TRBV9
TGTGCCAGCAGCCCGGGGACAGGGGGAAATACGCAGTATTTT
CASSPGTGGNTQYF
>TRBJ1-5|NA|TRBD1|TRBV23-1
TGCGCCAGCAGTCAAGTTACCGGGACAGGGAGGAAAAACAATCAGCCCCAGCATTTT
CASSQVTGTGRKNNQPQHF
>TRBJ1-1|NA|NA|TRBV19
TGTGCCAGTGCCTTGGGCCTTGAAGCTTTCTTT
CASALGLEAFF
>TRBJ2-3|NA|NA|TRBV11-2
TGTGCCAGCAGCTTAGATATTACCTCCGGTAGCACAGATACGCAGTATTTT
CASSLDITSGSTDTQYF
>TRBJ2-3|NA|NA|TRBV5-1
TGCGCCAGCAGCTTCGACGGGAGAACAGATACGCAGTATTTT
CASSFDGRTDTQYF
>TRBJ2-1|once|NA|TRBV3-1/TRBV3-2
TGTGCCAGCAGCCAAGCGGGGGAGGTCTACAATGAGCAGTTCTTC
CASSQAGEVYNEQFF
>TRBJ2-1|NA|TRBD1|TRBV27
TGTGCCAGCAGCCTCTCTACAGGGGGCCATGAGCAGTTCTTC
CASSLSTGGHEQFF
>TRBJ1-1|NA|NA|TRBV5-5
TGTGCCAGCAGCACATACAGGGCCCGAGGCACTGAAGCTTTCTTT
CASSTYRARGTEAFF
>TRBJ1-6|NA|TRBD1|TRBV7-9
TGTGCCAGCAGCTTAGTTAGGACAGGGATTATCGATTCACCCCTCCACTTT
CASSLVRTGIIDSPLHF
>TRBJ2-3|NA|TRBD1|TRBV4-2
TGTGCCAGCGGACAGGGCAACACAGATACGCAGTATTTT
CASGQGNTDTQYF
>TRBJ1-2|once|NA|TRBV11-2
TGTGCCAGCAGCCCCTTGACAGGATCAAAGGCGAGTGGCTACACCTTC
CASSPLTGSKASGYTF
>TRBJ2-7|NA|TRBD2|TRBV5-1
TGCGCCAGCAGCCAAGGCGGCGGGGGGTACTACGAGCAGTACTTC
CASSQGGGGYYEQYF
>TRBJ2-1|NA|TRBD1|TRBV30
TGTGCCTGGAGTGTACAGGGGAGCTCCTACAATGAGCAGTTCTTC
CAWSVQGSSYNEQFF
>TRBJ1-4|NA|NA|TRBV19
TGTGCCAGTAGTATCCACCCGGAGCAGGGTGGCGAAAAACTGTTTTTT
CASSIHPEQGGEKLFF
>TRBJ2-3|NA|NA|TRBV4-2
TGTGCCAGCAGGCCTAGCCAAGGTGGGCCGAGAGATACGCAGTATTTT
CASRPSQGGPRDTQYF
>TRBJ2-2|NA|NA|TRBV5-3
TGTGCCAGAAGCTTGTCGTCGAACACCGGGGAGCTGTTTTTT
CARSLSSNTGELFF
>TRBJ2-5|NA|NA|TRBV7-8
TGTGCCAGCAGCGTTAAAGTAGCCTACGCGGAGACCCAGTACTTC
CASSVKVAYAETQYF
>TRBJ2-3|NA|TRBD2|TRBV29-1
TGCAGCGTGCGGGCGGGGGAGACAGATACGCAGTATTTT
CSVRAGETDTQYF
>TRBJ2-4|once|NA|TRBV6-5
TGTGCCAGCAGTTTAGGGAAACTAGGGATTCAGTACTTC
CASSLGKLGIQYF
>TRBJ1-5|NA|TRBD1|TRBV5-6
TGTGCCAGCAGCCTGGGGACAGGTAATCAGCCCCAGCATTTT
CASSLGTGNQPQHF
>TRBJ1-6|few|TRBD1|TRBV6-5
TGTGCCACCCTTCCCCAGGGGGCGCTGAATTCACCCCTCCACTTT
CATLPQGALNSPLHF
>TRBJ2-2|NA|TRBD2|TRBV18
TGTGCCAGCTCCGCCGCGGAGCGGGGGGCCACTTACACCGGGGAGCTGTTTTTT
CASSAAERGATYTGELFF
>TRBJ1-3|NA|NA|TRBV6-5
TGTGCCAGCAGCGAGGGACTGCTTTCTGGAAACACCATATATTTT
CASSEGLLSGNTIYF
>TRBJ2-7|NA|NA|TRBV27
TGTGCCAGCAGCTCAAGGACTGAACCCTACGAGCAGTACTTC
CASSSRTEPYEQYF
>TRBJ1-5|NA|TRBD1|TRBV6-5
TGTGCCAGCAACTCCGGGACAGGGGGCAATCAGCCCCAGCATTTT
CASNSGTGGNQPQHF
>TRBJ1-5|NA|TRBD1|TRBV6-1
TGTGCCAGCAGTGAAGCGGGGGCCCAGGGACAGGAGGGTCGAAATAGCAATCAGCCCCAGCATTTT
CASSEAGAQGQEGRNSNQPQHF
>TRBJ2-7|NA|TRBD1|TRBV6-1
TGTGCCAGCAGTGAAGCGCGGGGGGCCGGGACAGGGGGCTACGAGCAGTACTTC
CASSEARGAGTGGYEQYF
>TRBJ2-3|NA|NA|TRBV6-5
TGTGCCAGCAGGGGCCACACAGATACGCAGTATTTT
CASRGHTDTQYF
>TRBJ2-2|NA|NA|TRBV9
TGTGCCAGCAGCGTAGTCGACAGGCCCACGAACACCGGGGAGCTGTTTTTT
CASSVVDRPTNTGELFF
>TRBJ1-1|NA|NA|TRBV30
TGTGCCTGGAACGCGGGATCCGCTGAAGCTTTCTTT
CAWNAGSAEAFF
>TRBJ2-5|NA|TRBD2|TRBV5-6
TGTGCCAGCAGCTTGGGGACTAGCATGAAGACCCAGTACTTC
CASSLGTSMKTQYF
>TRBJ1-6|few|TRBD1|TRBV7-9
TGTGCCAGCAGCACGACAGGGGATTCACCCCTCCACTTT
CASSTTGDSPLHF
>TRBJ2-7|NA|TRBD1|TRBV5-1
TGCGCCAGCAGCTTGGAAGGACAGGGAGTGCAGTACTTC
CASSLEGQGVQYF
>TRBJ2-1|NA|TRBD2|TRBV5-1
TGCGCCAGCAGCTTGGCCGGGCGGCGGGGGTCCTACAATGAGCAGTTCTTC
CASSLAGRRGSYNEQFF